The 13 T cell receptor beta chains given below trace back to one sample, sequenced in a study of T-cell reconstitution after alpha-beta-depleted transplantation in children. Preparation of the TCRbeta library involved a method that used unique molecular identifiers. TCRdb re-derived calls from the PCR reads in MiXCR, one entry per CDR3 protein. The sample carries approximately 1,000,000 distinct CDR3 sequences, roughly 29% recorded once. Sequenced here: PBMCs, mostly from graft donor cells, sampled 360 days after TCRalphabeta/CD19-depleted stem cell transplant. The receptors derive from a boy in the first two years of life who had a stem cell transplant for SCID, so the T cells may come from the graft donor.

The count of this clonotype is one. V is TRBV4-3 and J is TRBJ1-3, with D unclear. V was pared by 0 bases and J by 2 bases, with 8 bases between. Germline assignment: CDR1 LGHNA and CDR2 YSLEER. This CDR3 is built from 15 residues. Written as DNA, the CDR3 is TGCGCCAGCAGCCAAGATTCATTGACTGGAAACACCATATATTTT. Its protein product is CASSQDSLTGNTIYF.

The chain uses TRBV10-2 and TRBJ1-1; D remains ambiguous. V dropped 8 bases and J dropped 1 base, with 8 bases sitting between them. The CDR3 totals 12 residues. Germline CDR1 is WSHSY and CDR2 is SAAADI. The CDR3 nucleotides read TGCGCCAGCCTTAGGACGAACACTGAAGCTTTCTTT. Translation gives CASLRTNTEAFF.

In its sample, this clonotype was seen a few times. The chain couples TRBV5-1 to TRBJ2-1; TRBD2 agrees at 12 bases. The germline V gene encodes CDR1 SGHRS and CDR2 YFSETQ. Trimming cost V 5 bases and J 7 bases; bases outside gene matches: 7. The CDR3 covers 15 residues. The CDR3 coding sequence is TGCGCCAGCAGTTTCGGACTAGCGGGGTTTAATGAGCAGTTCTTC. Translation gives CASSFGLAGFNEQFF.

Only a few counts were recorded for this clonotype. The V gene is TRBV5-1, the J gene TRBJ2-1; 8 bases are a match to TRBD1. CDR3 length equals 15 residues. V lost 5 bases, J lost 7 bases, and 11 bases stayed unmatched. Germline assignment: CDR1 SGHRS and CDR2 YFSETQ. In DNA form, the CDR3 reads TGCGCCAGCAGACCTGGTCAGGGGGCAGGTAATGAGCAGTTCTTC. Translating it yields CASRPGQGAGNEQFF.

This clonotype was observed a few times. An end of the junction does not agree with germline; a read error may underlie this. The gene calls are TRBV4-1 and TRBJ1-1, with D perhaps TRBD1 (5 bases). The germline V gene encodes CDR1 MGHRA and CDR2 YSYEKL. The CDR3 runs 15 residues. CDR3 DNA: TGCGCCAGCAGCCAACCCCCTGTGGGGGTCCTCGAACGGCGCTTT. Translation gives CASSQPPVGVLERRF.

This clonotype has only a few counts. This chain links TRBV20-1 with TRBJ1-1; the D gene is possibly TRBD1 (6 bases). The germline V gene has CDR1 DFQATT and CDR2 SNEGSKA (reference sequence). V was pared by 5 bases and J by 1 base, with 17 bases between. The CDR3 covers 15 residues. CDR3 residues: CSAAPPQGSNTEAFF. The CDR3 nucleotides read TGCAGTGCTGCCCCTCCCCAGGGGTCGAACACTGAAGCTTTCTTT.

The sample holds a few counts of this clonotype. The V call is TRBV20-1, the J call TRBJ2-3; 7 nucleotides line up with TRBD2. This CDR3 region has 15 residues. With V trimmed by 5 bases and J by 3 bases, 11 bases remained unmatched. Germline CDR1 is DFQATT and CDR2 is SNEGSKA (reference sequence). CDR3 protein: CSAFRAGSLTDTQYF. The CDR3 nucleotides read TGCAGTGCTTTTAGAGCGGGGTCTCTTACAGATACGCAGTATTTT.

This clonotype was seen a handful of times. The chain links TRBV12-3 or TRBV12-4 to TRBJ2-7, with 8 bases matching TRBD1. The V and J ends lost 5 bases and 3 bases, in that order; junction bases with no gene match: 6. The CDR3 contains 14 residues. CDR3 sequence: CASSTDRGGYEQYF. CDR3 bases: TGTGCCAGCAGTACCGACAGGGGAGGCTACGAGCAGTACTTC.

There are a few counts of this clonotype. V gene TRBV7-2 combines with J gene TRBJ1-1; TRBD1 is a possible D gene (6 bases). The germline gives CDR1 SGHTA, CDR2 FQGNSA. V lost 5 bases to trimming and J lost 5 bases, with 15 bases between them. The CDR3 totals 14 residues. The CDR3 here is CASSQNRVGTEAFF. The CDR3 bases are TGTGCCAGCAGCCAGAACAGGGTAGGAACTGAAGCTTTCTTT.

This clonotype was observed a handful of times. This sequence joins TRBV12-5 and TRBJ2-2, with 8 bases identical to TRBD1. Per the germline V gene, CDR1 is LGHNT and CDR2 is FRNRAP. The trim removed 6 bases at V and 4 bases at J, leaving 10 bases unmatched. The CDR3 covers 16 residues. The CDR3 DNA reads TGTGCTAGTGGCCCCGGACAGGGAGCAGGCACCGGGGAGCTGTTTTTT. Residues: CASGPGQGAGTGELFF.

This clonotype was found a few times. V gene TRBV6-5 combines with J gene TRBJ1-1; possibly TRBD1 for D (6 bases). The CDR3 runs to 13 residues. V was shortened by 2 bases and J by 4 bases, with 8 bases between the two germline ends. Germline V CDR1 and CDR2: MNHEY, SVGAGI. The CDR3 loop reads CASSYNRATEAFF. The CDR3 DNA is TGTGCCAGCAGTTACAACAGGGCCACTGAAGCTTTCTTT.

V gene TRBV2 combines with J gene TRBJ2-3; D ambiguous. The CDR3 loop spans 16 amino acids. Trimming removed 2 bases from V and 0 bases from J, with 12 bases in between. Germline CDR1 SNHLY, CDR2 FYNNEI. In DNA, the CDR3 is TGTGCCAGCAGTGAAAGTTCCGGTTCTAGCACAGATACGCAGTATTTT. Its translation: CASSESSGSSTDTQYF.

The chain carries TRBV5-1 and TRBJ1-1; TRBD1 matches at 9 bases. Unmatched junction bases numbered 8, after V lost 5 bases and J lost 3 bases. The germline V gene has CDR1 SGHRS and CDR2 YFSETQ. The CDR3 length is 15 residues. The CDR3 DNA reads TGCGCCAGCAGATCCGGGACAGGGAAGGACACTGAAGCTTTCTTT. Its translation is CASRSGTGKDTEAFF.